This is a list of T cell receptor beta chains from one sample in a study of radiotherapy plus CTLA-4 blockade in lung cancer. Libraries were prepared by immunoSEQ multiplex PCR; TCRdb keeps only in-frame clonotypes and omits some of them. This table holds around 65,000 clones, 77% found once. The input for sequencing was peripheral blood, taken from a patient treated with radiotherapy plus ipilimumab. These receptors came from a human donor with non-small cell lung cancer who had a complete response to radiotherapy plus ipilimumab. The CDR3 runs from the conserved cysteine through the conserved F or W. The order of the fields is V gene, clone size, D gene, J gene, CDR3 DNA, CDR3 protein. A D gene is named only where the DNA matches it firmly. Size is stated for part of the rows, as once, few or many counts, or as a class when the clone is expanded.

>TRBV19|few|TRBD1|TRBJ1-5
TGTGCCAGTAGTGTGACAGGGCCAGAATATAGCAATCAGCCCCAGCATTTT
CASSVTGPEYSNQPQHF
>TRBV7-8|.|TRBD1|TRBJ1-1
TGTGCCAGCAGCTTAAGGACAGGGGTGGGCCGCGACACTGAAGCTTTCTTT
CASSLRTGVGRDTEAFF
>TRBV6-5|.|.|TRBJ1-2
TGTGCCAGCAGGGCTGACGGCGGATATGGCTACACCTTC
CASRADGGYGYTF
>TRBV21-1|.|.|TRBJ2-5
TGTGCCAGCAGCAAAGCTAAACCCCTAGGACAGCTTCGGACCCAGTACTTC
CASSKAKPLGQLRTQYF
>TRBV19|.|TRBD2|TRBJ2-1
TGTGCCAGTATCCCTAATAAACTAGCGGGGGAGCAGTTCTTC
CASIPNKLAGEQFF
>TRBV6-5|.|TRBD1|TRBJ1-5
TGTGCCAGCAGGCCGACAGGGGGCAGGAATCAGCCCCAGCATTTT
CASRPTGGRNQPQHF
>TRBV7-8|.|TRBD1|TRBJ1-5
TGTGCCAGCAGCATCGAGATCAGGGGGCTAAACAATCAGCCCCAGCATTTT
CASSIEIRGLNNQPQHF
>TRBV6-5|.|TRBD1|TRBJ1-2
TGTGCCAGCAGGCTGACAGGGAACCATGGCTACACCTTC
CASRLTGNHGYTF
>TRBV11-3|once|TRBD1|TRBJ1-2
TGTGCCAGCCGACGGACAGGGGCGGGCTATGGCTACACCTTC
CASRRTGAGYGYTF
>TRBV27|.|.|TRBJ2-3
TGTGCCAGCAAGCCGGATGCCGTTACGCAGTATTTT
CASKPDAVTQYF
>TRBV6-5|.|.|TRBJ1-2
TGTGCCAGCAGTTACTTGGACAAATCTAACTATGGCTACACCTTC
CASSYLDKSNYGYTF
>TRBV19|few|.|TRBJ1-3
TGTGCCAGTAGTATCTCCGGGGGTTCGGAAGGAAACACCATATATTTT
CASSISGGSEGNTIYF
>TRBV11-2|.|.|TRBJ1-1
TGTGCCAGCAGCTTACTCGGGACTTCCAAGTCGAACACTGAAGCTTTCTTT
CASSLLGTSKSNTEAFF
>TRBV30|once|TRBD1|TRBJ1-2
TGTGCCTGGAGTCACAGGGGGCTGTTGAATGGCTACACCTTC
CAWSHRGLLNGYTF
>TRBV13|.|.|TRBJ1-3
TGTGCCAGCAGCCAGCGCAGTCGGGATTCCGGAAACACCATATATTTT
CASSQRSRDSGNTIYF
>TRBV6-5|.|.|TRBJ1-2
TGTGCCAGCCGCGACTCGCAGGCTTCCTATGGCTACACCTTC
CASRDSQASYGYTF
>TRBV7-6|.|.|TRBJ1-3
TGTGCCAGCAGCTTAAGTGGAAACACCATATATTTT
CASSLSGNTIYF
>TRBV2|few|.|TRBJ2-3
TGTGCCAGCAGTGAGGTTCCGACAGATACGCAGTATTTT
CASSEVPTDTQYF
>TRBV19|.|TRBD1|TRBJ1-2
TGTGCCAGTAATGTTGCCCGACAGGGTCGCGGCTACACCTTC
CASNVARQGRGYTF
>TRBV6-4|few|.|TRBJ1-2
TGTGCCAGCAGTGAGGACGGTTCGTATGGCTACACCTTC
CASSEDGSYGYTF
>TRBV11-2|.|TRBD1|TRBJ2-7
TGTGCCAGCAGCTCCACAGGGGGCGCTTACGAGCAGTACTTC
CASSSTGGAYEQYF
>TRBV29-1|.|.|TRBJ1-1
TGCAGCGTTGTGGGGTACACTGAAGCTTTCTTT
CSVVGYTEAFF
>TRBV7-2|.|.|TRBJ1-5
TGTGCCAGCAGCCCCAGCGGGGACACGGGTCAGCCCCAGCATTTT
CASSPSGDTGQPQHF
>TRBV18|.|TRBD1|TRBJ1-6
TGTGCCAGCTCACCAGACAGGGGATCACCCCTCCACTTT
CASSPDRGSPLHF